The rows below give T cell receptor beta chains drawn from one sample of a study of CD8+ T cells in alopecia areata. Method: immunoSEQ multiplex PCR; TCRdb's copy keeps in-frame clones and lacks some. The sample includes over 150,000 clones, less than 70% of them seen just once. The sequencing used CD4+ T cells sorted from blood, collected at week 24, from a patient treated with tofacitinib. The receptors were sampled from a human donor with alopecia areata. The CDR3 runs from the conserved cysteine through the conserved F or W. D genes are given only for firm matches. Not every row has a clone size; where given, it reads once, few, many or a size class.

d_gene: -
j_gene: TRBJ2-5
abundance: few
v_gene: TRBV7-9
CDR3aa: CASSLDPSWQETQYF
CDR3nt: TGTGCCAGCAGCTTAGATCCCAGTTGGCAGGAGACCCAGTACTTC

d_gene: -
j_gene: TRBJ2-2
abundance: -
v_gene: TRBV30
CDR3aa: CAWMGAPNTGELFF
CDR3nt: TGTGCCTGGATGGGGGCCCCGAACACCGGGGAGCTGTTTTTT

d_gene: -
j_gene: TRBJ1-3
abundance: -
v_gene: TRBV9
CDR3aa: CASSVEGGGNTIYF
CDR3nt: TGTGCCAGCAGCGTAGAGGGGGGAGGAAACACCATATATTTT

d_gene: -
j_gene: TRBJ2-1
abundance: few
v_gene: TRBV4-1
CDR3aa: CASSRQPSTGRFF
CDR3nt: TGCGCCAGCAGCCGTCAACCGTCCACAGGGCGGTTCTTC

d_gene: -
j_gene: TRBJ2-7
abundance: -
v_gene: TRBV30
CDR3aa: CAWSNSWGEQYF
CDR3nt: TGTGCCTGGAGTAACTCATGGGGCGAGCAGTACTTC

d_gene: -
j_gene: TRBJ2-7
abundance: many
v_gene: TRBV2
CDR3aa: CASTGDNYEQYF
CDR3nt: TGTGCCAGCACCGGGGACAACTACGAGCAGTACTTC

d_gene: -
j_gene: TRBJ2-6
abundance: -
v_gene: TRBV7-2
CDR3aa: CASSLSNSGANVLTF
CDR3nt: TGTGCCAGCAGCCTCTCCAACTCTGGGGCCAACGTCCTGACTTTC

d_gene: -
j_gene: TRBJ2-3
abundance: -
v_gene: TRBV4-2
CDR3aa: CASSAQGQTDTQYF
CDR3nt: TGTGCCAGCAGTGCACAGGGTCAAACGGATACGCAGTATTTT

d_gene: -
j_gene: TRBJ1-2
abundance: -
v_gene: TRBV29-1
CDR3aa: CSVEVDRYYGYTF
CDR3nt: TGCAGCGTTGAAGTGGACAGATACTATGGCTACACCTTC

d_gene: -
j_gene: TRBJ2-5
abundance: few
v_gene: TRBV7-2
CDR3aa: CASSFPDREETQYF
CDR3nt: TGTGCCAGCAGCTTCCCCGACAGAGAAGAGACCCAGTACTTC

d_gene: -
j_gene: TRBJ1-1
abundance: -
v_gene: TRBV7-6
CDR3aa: CASSLGLGTEAFF
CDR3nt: TGTGCCAGCAGCTTGGGCTTAGGGACTGAAGCTTTCTTT

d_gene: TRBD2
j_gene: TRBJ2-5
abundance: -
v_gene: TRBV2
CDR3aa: CATQRTSGGSETQYF
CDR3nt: TGTGCCACCCAGCGGACTAGCGGGGGGTCAGAGACCCAGTACTTC

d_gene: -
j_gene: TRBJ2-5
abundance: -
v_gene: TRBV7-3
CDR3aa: CASSSTGIGTETQYF
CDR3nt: TGTGCCAGCAGCTCCACCGGGATTGGTACTGAGACCCAGTACTTC

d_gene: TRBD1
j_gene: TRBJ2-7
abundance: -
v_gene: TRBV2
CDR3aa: CASKGGQSYEQYF
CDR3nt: TGTGCCTCAAAAGGGGGACAGAGCTACGAGCAGTACTTC

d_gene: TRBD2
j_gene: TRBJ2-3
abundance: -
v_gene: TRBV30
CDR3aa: CAWSSGGAVDTQYF
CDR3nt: TGTGCCTGGTCTAGCGGGGGGGCAGTAGATACGCAGTATTTT

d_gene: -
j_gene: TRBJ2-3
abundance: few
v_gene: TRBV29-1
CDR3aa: CSVGRTATTDTQYF
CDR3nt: TGCAGCGTTGGAAGAACGGCTACAACAGATACGCAGTATTTT

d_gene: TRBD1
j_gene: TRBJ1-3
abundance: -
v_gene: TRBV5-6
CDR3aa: CASSGQGAGNTIYF
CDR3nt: TGTGCCAGCAGCGGACAGGGGGCTGGAAACACCATATATTTT

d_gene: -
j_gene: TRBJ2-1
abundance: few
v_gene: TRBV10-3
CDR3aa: CAISGAGEPYEQFF
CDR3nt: TGTGCCATCAGTGGGGCAGGGGAGCCATATGAGCAGTTCTTC

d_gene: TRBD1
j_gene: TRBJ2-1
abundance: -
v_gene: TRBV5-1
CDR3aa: CASSLDRGPYNEQFF
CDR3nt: TGCGCCAGCAGCTTGGACAGGGGGCCCTACAATGAGCAGTTCTTC

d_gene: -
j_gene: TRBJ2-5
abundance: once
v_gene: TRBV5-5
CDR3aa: CASSQEGGETQYF
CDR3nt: TGTGCCAGCAGCCAAGAAGGAGGGGAGACCCAGTACTTC

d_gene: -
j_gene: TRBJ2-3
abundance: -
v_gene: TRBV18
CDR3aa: CASSREVGSGPRSTDTQYF
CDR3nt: TGTGCCAGCTCACGGGAGGTAGGTAGCGGACCCCGGAGCACAGATACGCAGTATTTT

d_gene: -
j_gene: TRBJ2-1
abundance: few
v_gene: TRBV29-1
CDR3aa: CSVDPQGFHEQFF
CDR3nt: TGCAGCGTTGATCCCCAGGGGTTCCATGAGCAGTTCTTC

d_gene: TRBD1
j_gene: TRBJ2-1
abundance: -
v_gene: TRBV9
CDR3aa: CASSAPGGLGNEQFF
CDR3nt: TGTGCCAGCAGCGCCCCAGGGGGCCTGGGAAATGAGCAGTTCTTC

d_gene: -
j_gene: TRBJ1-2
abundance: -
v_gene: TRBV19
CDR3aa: CASSIAQGGIGYTF
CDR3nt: TGTGCCAGTAGTATAGCCCAAGGAGGTATCGGCTACACCTTC

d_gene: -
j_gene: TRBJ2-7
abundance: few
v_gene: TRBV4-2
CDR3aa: CASSQDSNSYEQYF
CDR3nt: TGTGCCAGCAGCCAAGATTCCAACTCCTACGAGCAGTACTTC

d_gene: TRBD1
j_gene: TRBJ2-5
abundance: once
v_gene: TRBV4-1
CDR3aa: CASSQDPGGQETQYF
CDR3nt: TGCGCCAGCAGCCAAGATCCAGGGGGACAAGAGACCCAGTACTTC

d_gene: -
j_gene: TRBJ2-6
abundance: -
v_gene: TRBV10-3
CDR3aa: CAISVGDSGANVLTF
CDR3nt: TGTGCCATCAGTGTGGGGGACTCCGGGGCCAACGTCCTGACTTTC

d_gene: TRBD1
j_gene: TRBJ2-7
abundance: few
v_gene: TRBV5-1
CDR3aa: CASSLTGGYEQYF
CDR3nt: TGCGCCAGCAGCTTGACAGGGGGCTACGAGCAGTACTTC

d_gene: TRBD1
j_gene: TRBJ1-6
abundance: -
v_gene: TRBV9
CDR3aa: CASSAGQFNSPLHF
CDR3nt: TGTGCCAGCAGCGCGGGACAGTTTAATTCACCCCTCCACTTT

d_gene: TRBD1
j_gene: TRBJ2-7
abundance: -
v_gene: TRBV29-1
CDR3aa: CSVKTGPYEQYF
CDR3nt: TGCAGCGTGAAGACAGGGCCCTACGAGCAGTACTTC

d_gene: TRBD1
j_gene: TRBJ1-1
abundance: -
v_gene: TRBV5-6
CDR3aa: CASSYARQGAHTEAFF
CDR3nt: TGTGCCAGCAGCTACGCACGACAGGGGGCGCACACTGAAGCTTTCTTT